Listed here are 19 T cell receptor beta chains from one sample, sequenced in a study of OX40 agonist ivuxolimab in advanced cancers. Sequencing used immunoSEQ multiplex PCR; TCRdb keeps in-frame clones, though not all of them. The data show tens of thousands of clones, under 85% seen once. Sequencing was performed on CD4+ or CD8+ T cells sorted from blood, taken in a trial of the OX40 agonist ivuxolimab. The source is an adult with an advanced solid tumor such as melanoma, head and neck, liver or kidney cancer.

The V and J genes are TRBV11-3 and TRBJ2-1; TRBD2 is a possible D gene (6 bases). The germline V gene has CDR1 SGHNT and CDR2 YENEEA. V was trimmed by 4 bases and J by 3 bases, leaving 10 bases between them. This CDR3 has 14 residues. CDR3: CASSSGGNYNEQFF. CDR3 coding DNA: TGTGCCAGCAGCTCCGGGGGAAACTACAATGAGCAGTTCTTC.

This rearrangement joins TRBV25-1 to TRBJ2-1, with D perhaps matching TRBD2 (6 bases). Germline loops: CDR1 MGHDK, CDR2 SYGVNS. CDR3 length: 14 amino acids. Trimming removed 2 bases from V and 5 bases from J, with 10 bases in between. The CDR3 region is CASSEIGGDNEQFF. Written as DNA, the CDR3 is TGTGCCAGCAGTGAAATTGGAGGGGACAATGAGCAGTTCTTC.

The rearrangement uses TRBV7-3 and TRBJ2-1, with 7 bases aligning to TRBD2. The CDR3 spans 14 residues. Germline V CDR1 and CDR2: SGHTA, FQGTGA. Losses at the gene ends were 8 bases for V and 4 bases for J; bases not matched to a gene: 8. The CDR3: CASSSGGTYNEQFF. For the CDR3, the DNA is TGTGCCAGCTCATCCGGGGGGACGTACAATGAGCAGTTCTTC.

The chain links TRBV2 to TRBJ1-6; D is unclear. Trimming removed 8 bases from V and 7 bases from J, with 12 bases in between. The CDR3 is made up of 13 amino acids. Germline V gene sequence: CDR1 SNHLY, CDR2 FYNNEI. Here the CDR3 DNA reads TGTGCCAGCTCTCTGAGGCGGAATTCACCCCTCCACTTT. Amino acid sequence: CASSLRRNSPLHF.

This chain links TRBV14 with TRBJ1-2; D perhaps matches TRBD1 (6 bases). The length of the CDR3 is 13 residues. Germline V gives CDR1 SGHDN, CDR2 FVKESK. Trimming removed 1 base from V and 6 bases from J, with 9 bases in between. The CDR3 nucleotides read TGTGCCAGCAGCCAAGTGGCAGGGGATGGCTACACCTTC. It specifies CASSQVAGDGYTF.

The chain employs TRBV14 and TRBJ2-3; D call uncertain. Trimming removed 1 base at V and 8 bases at J, with 16 bases between. Per germline, CDR1 SGHDN and CDR2 FVKESK. This CDR3 has 15 amino acids. The CDR3 loop is CASSQGQAAKGTQYF. The DNA of the CDR3 is TGTGCCAGCAGCCAAGGGCAGGCAGCAAAGGGTACGCAGTATTTT.

The chain recombines TRBV19 with TRBJ2-2; 7 bases agree with TRBD2. Germline-derived CDR1 and CDR2 are LNHDA and SQIVND (reference sequence). The CDR3 runs 15 residues. Trimming removed 6 bases from V and 4 bases from J; junction bases left unmatched: 8. The CDR3 protein is CASSKGGGSTGELFF. The CDR3 DNA follows: TGTGCCAGTAGCAAGGGCGGGGGTTCCACCGGGGAGCTGTTTTTT.

This rearrangement joins TRBV30 to TRBJ1-5, with D possibly TRBD1 on 6 matching bases. The germline gives CDR1 GTSNPN, CDR2 SVGIG (reference sequence). The CDR3 is 12 amino acids. Trimming removed 2 bases from V and 8 bases from J, with 10 bases in between. CDR3 amino acids: CAWSSGGEPQHF. In DNA form, the CDR3 reads TGTGCCTGGAGTTCCGGGGGCGAGCCCCAGCATTTT.

V gene TRBV19 combines with J gene TRBJ1-1; D is unclear. Trimming left V 7 bases short and J 5 bases short, with 8 bases between. The CDR3 has 11 amino acids. CDR1 LNHDA and CDR2 SQIVND come from the germline V gene (reference sequence). The DNA for the CDR3 is TGTGCCAGTATTTTCGGTACTGAAGCTTTCTTT. Translating gives CASIFGTEAFF.

This chain links TRBV9 with TRBJ2-7, with TRBD2 matching 9 bases. CDR3 length: 15 amino acids. Germline values: CDR1 SGDLS, CDR2 YYNGEE. The V segment lost 6 bases and the J segment 1 base; nucleotides outside the gene matches: 8. The CDR3 DNA reads TGTGCCAGCACCCCAGGGGCGGGGGGGTCCTACGAGCAGTACTTC. It specifies CASTPGAGGSYEQYF.

This chain links TRBV5-1 with TRBJ2-2; D not resolved. Between the trimmed V and J ends, which lost 0 bases and 6 bases, there was a span of 6 bases. Per germline, CDR1 SGHRS and CDR2 YFSETQ. This CDR3 has 13 amino acids. CDR3 loop: CASSLGPPGELFF. The CDR3, as DNA: TGCGCCAGCAGCTTGGGCCCGCCCGGGGAGCTGTTTTTT.

The V gene is TRBV7-6, the J gene TRBJ1-1; no definite D call. In germline, CDR1 is SGHVS, CDR2 FNYEAQ. The CDR3 totals 13 residues. The V end was cut by 2 bases, the J end by 1 base, with 5 bases between. DNA for the CDR3: TGTGCCAGCAGCTTATCAGCGAACACTGAAGCTTTCTTT. Amino acid sequence: CASSLSANTEAFF.

This clone occurred once. Other DNA sequences in this specimen translate into the identical CDR3. The chain links TRBV7-3 to TRBJ2-2, with a weak D call TRBD1 (5 bases). The CDR3 runs to 14 residues. V gave up 4 bases and J gave up 1 base, with 7 bases separating them. The germline gives CDR1 SGHTA, CDR2 FQGTGA. The CDR3 sequence is CASSSTGNTGELFF. For the CDR3, the DNA is TGTGCCAGCAGCTCAACAGGGAACACCGGGGAGCTGTTTTTT.

This chain joins TRBV30 and TRBJ2-5; 8 nucleotides agree with TRBD1. Matching the DNA end better, TRBJ2-7 makes the J call doubtful. Germline V lookup: CDR1 GTSNPN, CDR2 SVGIG (reference sequence). This CDR3 spans 13 amino acids. CDR3: CAWSLGQAYEQYF. CDR3 in DNA: TGTGCCTGGAGCCTGGGACAGGCCTACGAGCAGTACTTC.

The J gene is TRBJ1-1, the V gene TRBV2; D not resolved. The CDR3 consists of 15 residues. Trimming removed 4 bases at V and 5 bases at J, with 17 bases between. The germline V gene encodes CDR1 SNHLY and CDR2 FYNNEI. CDR3 region: CASSAPPRRGTEAFF. DNA of the CDR3: TGTGCCAGCAGTGCTCCCCCCAGGCGAGGGACTGAAGCTTTCTTT.

This rearrangement joins TRBV27 to TRBJ1-5; D ambiguous. This CDR3 is 14 amino acids long. V was trimmed by 6 bases and J by 2 bases, leaving 11 bases between them. Germline loops: CDR1 MNHEY, CDR2 SMNVEV (reference sequence). CDR3 coding DNA: TGTGCCAGCAGAACAAATAATGGCAATCAGCCCCAGCATTTT. Translated, it gives CASRTNNGNQPQHF.

This clone is termed medium-sized. The chain combines TRBV30 with TRBJ1-2; unclear D gene. Trimming stripped 2 bases from V and 6 bases from J, with 13 bases between. Germline CDR1 GTSNPN, CDR2 SVGIG (reference sequence). The CDR3 is 13 amino acids. CDR3 residues: CAWSLVFGNGYTF. The CDR3 region has the DNA TGTGCCTGGAGTCTGGTTTTCGGGAATGGCTACACCTTC.

The genes are TRBV5-5 and TRBJ2-7, with TRBD1 as a possible D gene (5 bases). Trimming stripped 4 bases from V and 2 bases from J, with 22 bases between. The CDR3 length is 17 residues. Germline-derived CDR1 and CDR2 are SGHKS and YYEKEE (reference sequence). The CDR3 here is CASSPLDNPILAYEQYF. CDR3 sequence (DNA): TGTGCCAGCAGCCCCTTGGACAACCCCATATTAGCCTACGAGCAGTACTTC.

In its sample, this clone was seen a few times. The genes are TRBV30 and TRBJ2-6; D could derive from TRBD1 or TRBD2 (5 bases each). The CDR3 covers 15 residues. Germline values: CDR1 GTSNPN, CDR2 SVGIG (reference sequence). The V and J ends lost 0 bases and 4 bases respectively, with 10 bases between them. The DNA of the CDR3 is TGTGCCTGGAGTGTTTCGTGGGACGGGGCCAACGTCCTGACTTTC. Translation gives CAWSVSWDGANVLTF.